The present entry profiles one T cell receptor beta chain with its context. Repertoires were generated with immunoSEQ multiplex PCR, while TCRdb's copy carries only in-frame clones and drops some. The data hold 150,000 to 200,000 clones, with around 90% observed a single time. The sample belongs to a study of control samples from healthy donors and cancer patients. The CDR3 is made up of 14 amino acids. The germline CDR1 and CDR2 sequences are SGDLS and YYNGEE. V was clipped by 4 bases and J by 2 bases, with 13 bases between them. This chain links TRBV9 with TRBJ2-7; D is uncertain. The sample taken for sequencing was blood. This TCR was sampled from a woman aged 50 to 60 in good health. CDR3 region: CASSQDSLPYEQYF. CDR3 in DNA: TGTGCCAGCAGCCAAGACTCTCTCCCCTACGAGCAGTACTTC.